This is a list of T cell receptor beta chains from one sample in a study of CD8 T cells in ankylosing spondylitis. TCRdb re-analysed the 5' RACE reads in MiXCR, keeping a single row per CDR3 protein. The table has 750,000 to 850,000 distinct CDR3 sequences, over 9.5% seen once. The sequencing sample was made of blood, either unsorted or a sorted T cell fraction (not recorded which). Receptor source: a male donor with ankylosing spondylitis. The CDR3 runs from the conserved cysteine through the conserved F or W. A D gene is named only where the DNA matches it firmly. The size field is filled for only some rows; it gives once, few, many or a size class.

j_gene | v_gene | abundance | d_gene | CDR3nt | CDR3aa
TRBJ2-3 | TRBV7-6 | - | - | TGTGCCAGCAGCTTCGAACGAACAGATACGCAGTATTTT | CASSFERTDTQYF
TRBJ2-1 | TRBV29-1 | few | TRBD2 | TGCAGCGTCCCAAAGCGGGGGGGATTTTACAATGAGCAGTTCTTC | CSVPKRGGFYNEQFF
TRBJ2-7 | TRBV4-2 | few | - | TGTGCCAGCAGCCAAGACCGGACGGAGCGGGAGCAGTACTTC | CASSQDRTEREQYF
TRBJ2-1 | TRBV27 | many | TRBD2 | TGTGCCAGCAGTGGGCTAGCGGGGAGAGGCTCCTACAATGAGCAGTTCTTC | CASSGLAGRGSYNEQFF
TRBJ2-1 | TRBV20-1 | many | TRBD2 | TGCAGTGCTCGACGTGGCGGGAGGGCCGATGAGCAGTTCTTC | CSARRGGRADEQFF
TRBJ2-4 | TRBV20-1 | few | TRBD2 | TGCAGTGCTGGGCGGTCAACCCTCGGGGGGGAGTACTTC | CSAGRSTLGGEYF
TRBJ2-2 | TRBV7-9 | few | - | TGTGCCAGCATCCTACGTGGGCAGGGAGACACCGGGGAGCTGTTTTTT | CASILRGQGDTGELFF
TRBJ2-1 | TRBV21-1 | few | - | TGTGCCAGCAGCCGGAGGGGGAAGGGGAGAAACAATGAGCAGTTCTTC | CASSRRGKGRNNEQFF
TRBJ2-5 | TRBV20-1 | few | - | TGCAGTGCTAGAGGTCTAAAGGGTCTCCAAGAGACCCAGTACTTC | CSARGLKGLQETQYF
TRBJ1-2 | TRBV7-6 | - | - | TGTGCCAGCAGCTTAGGACACGAAAGCTATGGCTACACCTTC | CASSLGHESYGYTF
TRBJ1-2 | TRBV30 | few | - | TGTGCCTGGAGTGTACAAATTGTCGGCCTTAATGGCTACACCTTC | CAWSVQIVGLNGYTF
TRBJ1-1 | TRBV29-1 | many | - | TGCAGCGTGGTTGACAACACCGACGAAGCTTTCTTT | CSVVDNTDEAFF
TRBJ2-2 | TRBV6-1 | - | - | TGTGCCAGCAGTGATTCGACAGTCACCGGGGAGCTGTTTTTT | CASSDSTVTGELFF